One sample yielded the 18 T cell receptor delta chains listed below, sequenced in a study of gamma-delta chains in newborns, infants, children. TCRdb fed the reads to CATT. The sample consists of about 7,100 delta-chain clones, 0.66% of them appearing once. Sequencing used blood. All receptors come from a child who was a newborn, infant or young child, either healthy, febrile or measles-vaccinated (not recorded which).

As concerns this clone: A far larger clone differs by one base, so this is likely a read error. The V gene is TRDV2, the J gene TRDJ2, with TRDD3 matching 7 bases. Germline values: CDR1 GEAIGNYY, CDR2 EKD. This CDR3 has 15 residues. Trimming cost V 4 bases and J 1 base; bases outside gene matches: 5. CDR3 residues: CACERGMHLTAQLFF. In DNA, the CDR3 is TGTGCCTGTGAGCGGGGGATGCATTTGACAGCACAACTCTTCTTT.

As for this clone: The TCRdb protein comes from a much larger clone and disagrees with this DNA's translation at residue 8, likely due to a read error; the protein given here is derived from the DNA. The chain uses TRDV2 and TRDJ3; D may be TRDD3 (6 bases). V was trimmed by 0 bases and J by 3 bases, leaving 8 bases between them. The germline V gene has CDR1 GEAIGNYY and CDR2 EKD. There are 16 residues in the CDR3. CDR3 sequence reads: CACDTWGCWDTRQMFF. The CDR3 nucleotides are TGTGCCTGTGACACCTGGGGATGCTGGGACACCCGACAGATGTTTTTC.

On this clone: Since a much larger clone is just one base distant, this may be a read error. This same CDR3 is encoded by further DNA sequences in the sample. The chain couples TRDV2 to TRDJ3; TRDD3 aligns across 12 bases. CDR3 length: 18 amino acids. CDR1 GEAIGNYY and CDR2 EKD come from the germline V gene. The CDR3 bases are TGTGCCTGTGACTATACTGGGGGATACTCCTGGGACACCCGACAAATGTTTTTC. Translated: CACDYTGGYSWDTRQMFF.

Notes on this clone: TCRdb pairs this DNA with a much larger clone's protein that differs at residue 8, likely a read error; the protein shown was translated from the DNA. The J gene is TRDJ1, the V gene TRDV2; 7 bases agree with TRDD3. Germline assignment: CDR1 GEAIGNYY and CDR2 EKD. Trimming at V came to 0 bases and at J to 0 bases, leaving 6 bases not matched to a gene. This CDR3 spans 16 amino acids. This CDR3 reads CACDTLGATHTDKLIF. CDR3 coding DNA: TGTGCCTGTGACACCCTGGGGGCTACGCACACCGATAAACTCATCTTT.

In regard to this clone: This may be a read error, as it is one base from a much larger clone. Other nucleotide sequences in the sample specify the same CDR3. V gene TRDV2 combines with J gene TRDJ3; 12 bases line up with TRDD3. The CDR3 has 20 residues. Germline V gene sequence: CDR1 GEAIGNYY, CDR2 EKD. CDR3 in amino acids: CACDILGDTPSSWDTRQMFF. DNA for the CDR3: TGTGCTTGTGACATACTGGGGGATACCCCTAGCTCCTGGGACACCCGACAGATGTTTTTC.

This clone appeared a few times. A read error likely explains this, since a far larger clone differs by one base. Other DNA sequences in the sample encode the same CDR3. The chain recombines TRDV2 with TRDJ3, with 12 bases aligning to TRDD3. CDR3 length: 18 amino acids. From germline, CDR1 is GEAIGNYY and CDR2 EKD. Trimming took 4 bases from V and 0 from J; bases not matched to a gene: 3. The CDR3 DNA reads TGTGCCTGTGATACTGGGGGATACTTCTCCTGGGACACCCGACAGATGTTTTTC. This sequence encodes CACDTGGYFSWDTRQMFF.

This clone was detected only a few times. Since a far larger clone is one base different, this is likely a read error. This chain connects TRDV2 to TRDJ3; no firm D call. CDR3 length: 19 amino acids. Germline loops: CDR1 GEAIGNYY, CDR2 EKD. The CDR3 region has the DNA TGTGCCCGTGACACCGTCCGGGTTGTGAGCTCCTGGGACACCCGACAGATGTTTTTC. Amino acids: CARDTVRVVSSWDTRQMFF.

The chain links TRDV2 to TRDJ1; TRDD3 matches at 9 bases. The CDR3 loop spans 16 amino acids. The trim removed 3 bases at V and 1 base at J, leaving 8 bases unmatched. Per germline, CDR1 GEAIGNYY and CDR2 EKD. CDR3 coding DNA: TGTGCCTGTGACGTACTGGGGGACCAATCCACCGATAAACTCATCTTT. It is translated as CACDVLGDQSTDKLIF.

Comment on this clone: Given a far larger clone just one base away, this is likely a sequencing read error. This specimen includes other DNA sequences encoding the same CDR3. The CDR3 protein is CACDTAGGYWDTRQMFF. The CDR3 DNA sequence: TGTGCCTGCGACACCGCCGGGGGATACTGGGACACCCGACAGATGTTTTTC. This sequence joins TRDV2 and TRDJ3; TRDD3 matches 8 bases. The CDR3 has 17 amino acids. CDR1 is GEAIGNYY, CDR2 EKD, per germline.

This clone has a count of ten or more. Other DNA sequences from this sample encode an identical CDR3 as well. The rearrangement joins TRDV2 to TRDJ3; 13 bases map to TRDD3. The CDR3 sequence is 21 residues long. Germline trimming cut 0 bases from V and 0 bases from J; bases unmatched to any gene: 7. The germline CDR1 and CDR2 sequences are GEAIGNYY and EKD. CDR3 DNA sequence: TGTGCCTGTGACACCGCCGTACTGGGGGATACGGGCTCCTGGGACACCCGACAGATGTTTTTC. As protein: CACDTAVLGDTGSWDTRQMFF.

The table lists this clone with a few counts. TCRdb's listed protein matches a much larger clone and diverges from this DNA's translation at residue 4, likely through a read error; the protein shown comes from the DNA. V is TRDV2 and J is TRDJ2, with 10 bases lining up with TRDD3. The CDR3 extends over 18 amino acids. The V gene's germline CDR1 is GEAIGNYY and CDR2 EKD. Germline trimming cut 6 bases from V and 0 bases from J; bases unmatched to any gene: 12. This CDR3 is CACNNLLGDASLTAQLFF. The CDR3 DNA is TGTGCCTGTAACAACTTACTGGGGGATGCATCTTTGACAGCACAACTCTTCTTT.

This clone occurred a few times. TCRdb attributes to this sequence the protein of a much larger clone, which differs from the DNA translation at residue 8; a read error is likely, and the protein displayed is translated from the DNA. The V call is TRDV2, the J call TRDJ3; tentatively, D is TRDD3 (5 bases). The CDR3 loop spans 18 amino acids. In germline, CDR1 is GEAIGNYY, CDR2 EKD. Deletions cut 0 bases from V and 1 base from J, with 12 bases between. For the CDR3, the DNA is TGTGCCTGTGACACCGTACTGAGGGATTCCTGGGACACCCGACAGATGTTTTTC. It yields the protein CACDTVLRDSWDTRQMFF.

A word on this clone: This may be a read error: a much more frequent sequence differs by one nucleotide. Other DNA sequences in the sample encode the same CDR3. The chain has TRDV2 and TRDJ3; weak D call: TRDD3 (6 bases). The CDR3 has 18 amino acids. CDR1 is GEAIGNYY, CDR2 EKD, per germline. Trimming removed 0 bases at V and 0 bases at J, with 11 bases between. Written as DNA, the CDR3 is TGTGCCTGTGACACCGTCCTGGGGAGCTCCTGGGACACCCGACAGATGTTTTTC. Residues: CACDTVLGSSWDTRQMFF.

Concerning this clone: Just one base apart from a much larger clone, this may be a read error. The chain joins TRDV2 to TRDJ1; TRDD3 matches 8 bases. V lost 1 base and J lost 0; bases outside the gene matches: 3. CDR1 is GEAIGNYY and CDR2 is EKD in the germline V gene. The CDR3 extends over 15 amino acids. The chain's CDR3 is CACDTLGVHTDKLIF. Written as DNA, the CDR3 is TGTGCCTGTGACACACTGGGGGTTCACACCGATAAACTCATCTTT.

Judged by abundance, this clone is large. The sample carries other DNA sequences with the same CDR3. The CDR3 sequence: CACDTWGITAQLFF. In DNA, the CDR3 is TGTGCCTGTGACACCTGGGGGATAACAGCACAACTCTTCTTT. The gene calls are TRDV2 and TRDJ2; 9 nucleotides line up with TRDD3. In germline, CDR1 is GEAIGNYY, CDR2 EKD. J gave up 5 bases and V 0 bases, and 0 bases lay outside the gene matches. The CDR3 loop spans 14 amino acids.

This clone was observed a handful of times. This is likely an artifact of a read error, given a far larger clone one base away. For the CDR3, the DNA is TGTGCCTGTGACATTCTTGTACTGGGGGATGCCGGCGATAAACTCATCTTT. Its protein is CACDILVLGDAGDKLIF. This chain links TRDV2 with TRDJ1; TRDD3 matches 10 bases. V lost 2 bases, J lost 4 bases, and 12 bases stayed unmatched. From germline, CDR1 is GEAIGNYY and CDR2 EKD. This CDR3 spans 17 amino acids.

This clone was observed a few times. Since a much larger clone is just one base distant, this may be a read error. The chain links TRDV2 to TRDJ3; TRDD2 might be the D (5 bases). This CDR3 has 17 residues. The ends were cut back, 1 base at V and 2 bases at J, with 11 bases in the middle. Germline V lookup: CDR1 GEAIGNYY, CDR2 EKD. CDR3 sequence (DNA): TGTGCCTGTGACACTGCGGCCCTACCCTGGGACACCCGACAGATGTTTTTC. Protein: CACDTAALPWDTRQMFF.

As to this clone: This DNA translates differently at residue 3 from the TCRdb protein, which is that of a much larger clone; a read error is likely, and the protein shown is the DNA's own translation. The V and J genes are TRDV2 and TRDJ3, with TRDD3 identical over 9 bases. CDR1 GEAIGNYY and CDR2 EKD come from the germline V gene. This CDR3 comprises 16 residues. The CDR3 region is CARDWGSSWDTRQMFF. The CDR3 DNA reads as TGTGCCCGTGACTGGGGGAGCTCCTGGGACACCCGACAGATGTTTTTC.